The 8 T cell receptor beta chains in this list originate from one sample, sequenced in a study of pediatric ulcerative colitis. Method: immunoSEQ multiplex PCR; TCRdb's copy keeps in-frame clones and lacks some. The sample records about 60,000 clones, about 87% being singletons. Sequencing was carried out using blood. Receptors were obtained from a boy aged 5-17 years who was a control in a study of pediatric ulcerative colitis.

The chain has TRBV27 and TRBJ2-7; 7 nucleotides agree with TRBD1. CDR3 length equals 14 residues. Germline lookup yields CDR1 MNHEY and CDR2 SMNVEV (reference sequence). V trimming: 6 bases; J trimming: 2 bases; junction bases outside the gene matches: 7. The DNA for the CDR3 is TGTGCCAGCAGCCGGGACAGACAAACCTACGAGCAGTACTTC. It codes for CASSRDRQTYEQYF.

V usage is TRBV6-1 and J usage is TRBJ2-1; TRBD1 matches 7 bases. V shed 2 bases and J 5 bases; nucleotides not matched to a gene: 6. The V gene's germline CDR1 is MNHNS and CDR2 SASEGT. The CDR3 sequence is 15 residues long. CDR3 sequence (DNA): TGTGCCAGCAGTGAACAACAGGGGAACAACAATGAGCAGTTCTTC. Its protein product is CASSEQQGNNNEQFF.

This clone was seen just once. The rearrangement joins TRBV27 to TRBJ2-5; TRBD1 is a possible D gene (5 bases). V lost 2 bases, J lost 2 bases, and 12 bases lay in between. This CDR3 is built from 15 residues. The germline V gene encodes CDR1 MNHEY and CDR2 SMNVEV (reference sequence). CDR3 in amino acids: CASSLGMQGQETQYF. The DNA for the CDR3 is TGTGCCAGCAGTTTAGGGATGCAGGGACAAGAGACCCAGTACTTC.

This chain links TRBV15 with TRBJ2-1; the D gene could be TRBD1 or TRBD2 (5 bases each). The CDR3 loop spans 13 amino acids. In germline, CDR1 is LNHNV, CDR2 YYDKDF (reference sequence). V lost 6 bases and J 4 bases, leaving 10 bases between the germline ends. The DNA for the CDR3 is TGTGCCACCAGAGGGGACCTTTACAATGAGCAGTTCTTC. This codes for CATRGDLYNEQFF.

In this sample, this clone turned up once. The chain uses TRBV28 and TRBJ2-7, with 9 bases identical to TRBD1. The CDR3 has 16 residues. Germline-derived CDR1 and CDR2 are MDHEN and SYDVKM. The V segment lost 2 bases and the J segment 5 bases; nucleotides outside the gene matches: 10. In DNA, the CDR3 is TGTGCCAGCAGTTTAACGGGACAGGGATGGAGGAACGAGCAGTACTTC. Translation: CASSLTGQGWRNEQYF.

The chain combines TRBV6-5 with TRBJ2-4, with D possibly TRBD2 on 5 matching bases. This CDR3 has 14 residues. Per the germline V gene, CDR1 is MNHEY and CDR2 is SVGAGI. The V end was cut by 10 bases, the J end by 3 bases, with 16 bases between. CDR3 sequence reads: CATARGLGKNIQYF. The CDR3, as DNA: TGTGCCACCGCGAGAGGGCTGGGCAAAAACATTCAGTACTTC.

CDR3 amino acids: CASSAQVGGLISYEQYF. The CDR3 nucleotides read TGTGCCAGTAGTGCCCAGGTGGGGGGGCTTATCTCCTACGAGCAGTACTTC. V gene TRBV19 combines with J gene TRBJ2-7; D is possibly TRBD2 (7 bases). The ends were cut back, 5 bases at V and 0 bases at J, with 20 bases in the middle. This CDR3 contains 17 residues. Germline V lookup: CDR1 LNHDA, CDR2 SQIVND (reference sequence). The whole variable domain, remainder taken from reference TRBV19 and TRBJ2-7, is DGGITQSPKYLFRKEGQNVTLSCEQNLNHDAMYWYRQDPGQGLRLIYYSQIVNDFQKGDIAEGYSVSREKKESFPLTVTSAQKNPTAFYLCASSAQVGGLISYEQYFGPGTRLTVT.

The chain employs TRBV15 and TRBJ2-1; perhaps TRBD2 as D (5 bases). CDR1 and CDR2 (germline): LNHNV, YYDKDF (reference sequence). V lost 5 bases and J lost 3, with 11 bases in between. This CDR3 comprises 14 residues. CDR3 amino acids: CATSQGRDYNEQFF. The DNA of the CDR3 is TGTGCCACCAGCCAAGGCCGGGACTACAATGAGCAGTTCTTC.